The 2 T cell receptor beta chains presented below share a single source sample, sequenced in a study of blood T cell repertoires in COVID-19. Profiled with immunoSEQ multiplex PCR; TCRdb holds only in-frame clones, not every one. The sample includes approximately 230,000 clones, 70% to 90% of them seen just once. The sequencing input was PBMCs or T cells enriched from blood (not recorded which). Receptor source: a man aged 18 to 30 who had recovered from COVID-19.

The CDR3 reads CASSLDPVAEENEQFF. CDR3 coding DNA: TGTGCCAGCAGCTTAGATCCAGTGGCGGAGGAAAATGAGCAGTTCTTC. The J gene is TRBJ2-1, the V gene TRBV11-2; TRBD2 is a possible D gene (5 bases). With 0 bases removed from V and 7 bases from J, the gap between germline ends came to 16 bases. The CDR3 has 16 amino acids. Germline lookup yields CDR1 SGHAT and CDR2 FQNNGV.

In its sample, this clone was seen once. V usage is TRBV15 and J usage is TRBJ1-5; D remains unclear. The CDR3 spans 13 residues. The V end lost 0 bases, the J end lost 7 bases, and 7 bases lay between the germline ends. Germline values: CDR1 LNHNV, CDR2 YYDKDF (reference sequence). The CDR3 sequence is CATSREPEQPQHF. The CDR3 DNA follows: TGTGCCACCAGCAGAGAACCGGAGCAGCCCCAGCATTTT.